The 5 T cell receptor beta chains presented below share a single source sample, sequenced in a study of response to subunit inactivated influenza vaccine (dated by TCRdb to between 2017 and 2018). To prepare the library, RT-PCR was applied. The reads were generated on an Illumina HiSeq 2500. TCRdb applied fastp at Q25 and MiXCR to the public reads, then kept only in-frame beta chains. For every CDR3 protein sequence, its rows merge into one entry that carries the most common genes and DNA. This sample is represented by about 180,000 distinct CDR3 sequences; about 9.3% of them were singletons. Jointly, the top ten make up about 11% of the sample. Sequences were derived from non-naive T cells sorted from PBMCs, sampled on the day of vaccination. According to the study, the label for this sample's cell subset or site signals: memory T cell fraction. The receptors were gathered from a man in his fifties or sixties who received an inactivated influenza vaccine. Donor details come from another sample of the same person, matched by shared clones.

V and J are TRBV28 and TRBJ2-3, with 11 bases matching TRBD1. Germline V CDR1 and CDR2: MDHEN, SYDVKM. The V and J ends lost 6 bases and 5 bases, in that order; junction bases with no gene match: 10. The CDR3 has 16 amino acids. The CDR3, as DNA: TGTGCCAGCAGCGCATTCCGGGACAGGGGGAGAGATACGCAGTATTTT. Its translation: CASSAFRDRGRDTQYF.

V gene TRBV24-1 combines with J gene TRBJ2-3, with 9 bases lining up with TRBD1. CDR1 is KGHDR and CDR2 is SFDVKD in the germline V gene. The CDR3 sequence is 16 residues long. V lost 7 bases, J lost 0 bases, and 7 bases stayed unmatched. This chain's CDR3 is CATSTRTGASTDTQYF. CDR3 sequence (DNA): TGTGCCACCAGCACCCGGACAGGGGCAAGCACAGATACGCAGTATTTT.

The chain recombines TRBV12-3 or TRBV12-4 with TRBJ1-1; D not resolved. Trimming shortened V by 3 bases and J by 8 bases, and 10 bases separated the two germline ends. The CDR3 runs to 12 residues. The CDR3 reads CASSLGIPEAFF. CDR3 coding DNA: TGTGCCAGCAGTTTGGGGATCCCCGAAGCTTTCTTT.

This clonotype was recorded at least ten times. The J gene is TRBJ1-6, the V gene TRBV27, with D possibly TRBD1 on 6 matching bases. CDR3 size: 16 residues. Germline CDR1 reads MNHEY; CDR2 reads SMNVEV (reference sequence). Trimming took off 0 bases at V and 7 bases at J, with 13 bases between the two ends. This CDR3 reads CASSLSWGPINSPLHF. The CDR3 DNA follows: TGTGCCAGCAGTTTATCATGGGGGCCAATCAATTCACCCCTCCACTTT.

This clonotype was observed at least ten times. The chain carries TRBV7-2 and TRBJ2-5; the D gene is possibly TRBD2 (6 bases). Germline V gene sequence: CDR1 SGHTA, CDR2 FQGNSA. The V and J ends lost 6 bases and 4 bases respectively, with 12 bases between them. The CDR3 is made up of 13 amino acids. CDR3 sequence: CASSYTSRETQYF. The DNA for the CDR3 is TGTGCCAGCAGTTATACTAGCAGAGAGACCCAGTACTTC.